These 14 T cell receptor beta chains share one sample of origin, sequenced in a study of CD8 T cells in ankylosing spondylitis. TCRdb redid the calling of the 5' RACE reads with MiXCR, one entry per CDR3 protein. This sample has 220,000 or so distinct CDR3 sequences, with about 11% found just once. The material sequenced was blood, either unsorted or a sorted T cell fraction (not recorded which). Every receptor here comes from a male donor with ankylosing spondylitis or in good health (not recorded which).

This rearrangement joins TRBV7-2 to TRBJ2-5; perhaps TRBD2 as D (7 bases). The germline V and J ends were trimmed by 6 bases and 5 bases, with 19 bases remaining between them. The CDR3 spans 15 residues. Germline lookup yields CDR1 SGHTA and CDR2 FQGNSA. CDR3 protein: CASRLKGGLDETQYF. In DNA, the CDR3 is TGTGCCAGCAGATTAAAGGGGGGGTTGGACGAGACCCAGTACTTC. The entire variable domain, with the rest obtained from reference TRBV7-2 and TRBJ2-5, is as follows: GAGVSQSPSNKVTEKGKDVELRCDPISGHTALYWYRQSLGQGLEFLIYFQGNSAPDKSGLPSDRFSAERTGGSVSTLTIQRTQQEDSAVYLCASRLKGGLDETQYFGPGTRLLVL.

There are a few counts of this clonotype. The gene calls are TRBV6-2 or TRBV6-3 and TRBJ2-7, with D possibly called TRBD1 or TRBD2 (5 bases each). CDR3 length: 16 residues. Germline V gives CDR1 MNHEY, CDR2 SVGEGT. V was clipped by 5 bases and J by 0 bases, with 17 bases between them. The CDR3: CASSTRDGRSSYEQYF. DNA for the CDR3: TGTGCCAGCAGTACCAGGGACGGCAGGAGCTCCTACGAGCAGTACTTC.

This chain connects TRBV28 to TRBJ2-7, with TRBD1 matching 8 bases. The CDR3 runs to 14 residues. The V segment lost 10 bases and the J segment 0 bases; nucleotides outside the gene matches: 8. Germline values: CDR1 MDHEN, CDR2 SYDVKM. This chain's CDR3 is CAIQGAPSSYEQYF. The CDR3 DNA sequence: TGTGCCATCCAGGGGGCCCCGAGCTCCTACGAGCAGTACTTC.

At least ten counts were recorded for this clonotype. The chain carries TRBV12-3 or TRBV12-4 and TRBJ1-2, with D tentatively TRBD1 (6 bases). The CDR3 length is 14 residues. V was pared by 4 bases and J by 2 bases, with 11 bases between. CDR3 sequence reads: CASSYTGTNYGYTF. DNA of the CDR3: TGTGCCAGCAGTTACACAGGGACAAACTATGGCTACACCTTC.

This rearrangement joins TRBV12-3 or TRBV12-4 to TRBJ2-2, with TRBD1 matching over 9 bases. There are 13 residues in the CDR3. Germline trimming cut 10 bases from V and 5 bases from J; bases unmatched to any gene: 5. CDR3 nucleotide sequence: TGTGCCACCGTGACAGGGGGAACCGGGGAGCTGTTTTTT. Encoded protein: CATVTGGTGELFF.

Many counts were recorded for this clonotype. The chain links TRBV29-1 to TRBJ2-3; the D gene is possibly TRBD2 (6 bases). V lost 6 bases to trimming and J lost 0 bases, with 13 bases between them. Germline lookup yields CDR1 SQVTM and CDR2 ANQGSEA. This CDR3 is 14 amino acids long. The CDR3 DNA reads TGCAGCGTCCTTGGGACTTGGAGCACAGATACGCAGTATTTT. Its translation is CSVLGTWSTDTQYF.

The chain employs TRBV20-1 and TRBJ2-7, with D perhaps matching TRBD1 or TRBD2 (5 bases each). Trimming took 5 bases from V and 6 from J, leaving 14 bases between them. CDR3 length: 12 residues. CDR1 and CDR2 from the germline V gene are DFQATT and SNEGSKA (reference sequence). This chain's CDR3 is CSAPGPAPEQYF. CDR3 coding DNA: TGCAGTGCTCCGGGACCAGCGCCCGAGCAGTACTTC.

The CDR3 protein is CASSLQGAGDTQYF. The CDR3 region has the DNA TGTGCCAGCAGCTTACAGGGGGCTGGGGATACGCAGTATTTT. The V call is TRBV5-5, the J call TRBJ2-3; 9 bases fit TRBD1. Germline-derived CDR1 and CDR2 are SGHKS and YYEKEE (reference sequence). The CDR3 sequence is 14 residues long. After removal of 2 bases from V and 6 bases from J, the junction contained 4 bases not matched to a gene. The entire variable domain, with the rest obtained from reference TRBV5-5 and TRBJ2-3, is as follows: DAGVTQSPTHLIKTRGQQVTLRCSPISGHKSVSWYQQVLGQGPQFIFQYYEKEERGRGNFPDRFSARQFPNYSSELNVNALLLGDSALYLCASSLQGAGDTQYFGPGTRLTVL.

This clonotype was detected only a few times. This chain connects TRBV5-1 to TRBJ2-3; 13 bases agree with TRBD2. CDR3 length equals 17 residues. Germline V gives CDR1 SGHRS, CDR2 YFSETQ. Trimming cost V 2 bases and J 3 bases; bases outside gene matches: 6. CDR3 sequence (DNA): TGCGCCAGCAGCTTAACACTAGCGGGGGGGCCGACAGATACGCAGTATTTT. It encodes CASSLTLAGGPTDTQYF.

The chain has TRBV6-2 or TRBV6-3 and TRBJ2-1, with D perhaps being TRBD1 or TRBD2 (6 bases each). There are 14 residues in the CDR3. V shed 7 bases and J shed 2 bases, with 12 bases lying between them. CDR1 is MNHEY and CDR2 is SVGEGT in the germline V gene. In DNA form, the CDR3 reads TGTGCCAGCAATGGGGGGCCCACCTACAATGAGCAGTTCTTC. It codes for CASNGGPTYNEQFF.

Many counts were recorded for this clonotype. This chain uses TRBV24-1 with TRBJ1-5; D is unclear. This CDR3 region has 17 residues. Germline CDR1 and CDR2: KGHDR and SFDVKD. Deletions cut 2 bases from V and 2 bases from J, with 15 bases between. CDR3 sequence reads: CATSDSKWGTGNQPQHF. CDR3 coding DNA: TGTGCCACCAGTGATTCCAAATGGGGAACGGGCAATCAGCCCCAGCATTTT.

This clonotype has just a few counts. The V and J genes are TRBV5-1 and TRBJ2-3; D remains unclear. The CDR3 length is 15 residues. Trimming pared 0 bases from V and 1 base from J, leaving 9 bases between. CDR1 and CDR2 (germline): SGHRS, YFSETQ. This CDR3 is CASSLVMGGTDTQYF. CDR3 nucleotide sequence: TGCGCCAGCAGCTTGGTGATGGGTGGCACAGATACGCAGTATTTT.

The V call is TRBV19, the J call TRBJ2-5; 11 nucleotides agree with TRBD1. The CDR3 extends over 14 amino acids. Germline loops: CDR1 LNHDA, CDR2 SQIVND (reference sequence). The V gene end was trimmed by 7 bases and the J gene end by 5 bases; junction bases not matched to a gene: 6. The CDR3 reads CASTPDRGLETQYF. The CDR3 nucleotides read TGTGCCAGTACCCCGGACAGGGGGCTGGAGACCCAGTACTTC.

The chain uses TRBV3-1 and TRBJ2-3; D might be TRBD1 (6 bases). Between the trimmed V and J ends, which lost 1 base and 8 bases, there was a span of 16 bases. In germline, CDR1 is LGHDT, CDR2 YNNKEL (reference sequence). CDR3 size: 15 residues. CDR3 in amino acids: CASSQVPRGATTQYF. The CDR3 DNA reads TGTGCCAGCAGCCAAGTCCCCAGGGGTGCTACTACGCAGTATTTT.